This TCR beta chain stems from a study of T-cell reconstitution after alpha-beta-depleted transplantation in children. Broader study findings: From surviving recipient T cells and thymic progenitors came the high day-60 TCRbeta diversity observed in some patients. Expanded graft clones numbering several hundred reportedly gave rise to alpha-beta T cells about two months after transplant. Newly produced T cells mostly provided counts and TCRbeta diversity after one year, as hyperexpanded clones declined.

V was pared by 3 bases and J by 2 bases, with 27 bases between. Germline V lookup: CDR1 DFQATT, CDR2 SNEGSKA (reference sequence). The CDR3 sequence is 19 residues long. A note on this clonotype: The target antigen is unknown.

Unique molecular identifiers were incorporated during preparation of the TCRbeta library. Via MiXCR, TCRdb re-called the PCR reads, giving one row per CDR3 protein. The sample lists about 980,000 distinct CDR3 sequences, about 29% seen once, with 25% to 35% in the top ten. The chain couples TRBV20-1 to TRBJ2-3; D may correspond to TRBD1 or TRBD2 (6 bases each). This receptor was identified in a boy younger than two who had a stem cell transplant for SCID, so the T cells may come from the graft donor. This specimen consisted of PBMCs, mostly from graft donor cells, obtained 360 days after TCRalphabeta/CD19-depleted stem cell transplant. DNA of the CDR3: TGCAGTGCTAGTTATTGGGGGCGCAGGTCTAGCGATGCCACAGATACGCAGTATTTT. Protein product: CSASYWGRRSSDATDTQYF.